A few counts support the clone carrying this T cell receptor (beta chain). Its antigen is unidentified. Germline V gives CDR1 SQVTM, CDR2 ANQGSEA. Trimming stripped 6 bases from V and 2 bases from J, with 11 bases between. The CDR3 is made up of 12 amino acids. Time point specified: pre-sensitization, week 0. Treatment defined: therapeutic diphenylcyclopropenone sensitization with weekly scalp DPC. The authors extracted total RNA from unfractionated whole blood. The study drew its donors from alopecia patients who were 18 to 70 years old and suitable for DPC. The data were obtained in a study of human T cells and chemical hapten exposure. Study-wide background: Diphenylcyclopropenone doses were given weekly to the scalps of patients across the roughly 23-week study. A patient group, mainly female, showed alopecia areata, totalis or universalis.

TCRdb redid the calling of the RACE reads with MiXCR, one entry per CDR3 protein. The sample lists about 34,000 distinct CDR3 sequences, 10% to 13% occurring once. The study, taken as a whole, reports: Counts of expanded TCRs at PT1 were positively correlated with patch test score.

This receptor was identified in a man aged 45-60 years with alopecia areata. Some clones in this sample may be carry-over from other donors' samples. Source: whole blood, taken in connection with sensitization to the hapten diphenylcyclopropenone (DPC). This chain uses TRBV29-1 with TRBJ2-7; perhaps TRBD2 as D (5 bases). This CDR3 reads CSVRTPPYEQYF. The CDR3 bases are TGCAGCGTGAGGACTCCCCCCTACGAGCAGTACTTC.